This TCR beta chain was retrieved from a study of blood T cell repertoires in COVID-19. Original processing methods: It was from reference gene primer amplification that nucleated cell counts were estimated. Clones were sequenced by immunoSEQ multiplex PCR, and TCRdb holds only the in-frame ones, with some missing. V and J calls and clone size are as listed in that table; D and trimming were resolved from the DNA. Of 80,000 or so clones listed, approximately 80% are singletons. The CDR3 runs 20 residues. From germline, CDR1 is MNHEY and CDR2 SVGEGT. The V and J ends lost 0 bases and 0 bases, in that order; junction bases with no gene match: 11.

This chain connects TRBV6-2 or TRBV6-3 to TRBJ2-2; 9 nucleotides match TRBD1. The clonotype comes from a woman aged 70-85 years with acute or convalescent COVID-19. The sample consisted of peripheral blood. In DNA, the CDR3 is TGTGCCAGCAGTTACTCGTGGAACCCTCGACAGGGGGCGAACACCGGGGAGCTGTTTTTT. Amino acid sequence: CASSYSWNPRQGANTGELFF.